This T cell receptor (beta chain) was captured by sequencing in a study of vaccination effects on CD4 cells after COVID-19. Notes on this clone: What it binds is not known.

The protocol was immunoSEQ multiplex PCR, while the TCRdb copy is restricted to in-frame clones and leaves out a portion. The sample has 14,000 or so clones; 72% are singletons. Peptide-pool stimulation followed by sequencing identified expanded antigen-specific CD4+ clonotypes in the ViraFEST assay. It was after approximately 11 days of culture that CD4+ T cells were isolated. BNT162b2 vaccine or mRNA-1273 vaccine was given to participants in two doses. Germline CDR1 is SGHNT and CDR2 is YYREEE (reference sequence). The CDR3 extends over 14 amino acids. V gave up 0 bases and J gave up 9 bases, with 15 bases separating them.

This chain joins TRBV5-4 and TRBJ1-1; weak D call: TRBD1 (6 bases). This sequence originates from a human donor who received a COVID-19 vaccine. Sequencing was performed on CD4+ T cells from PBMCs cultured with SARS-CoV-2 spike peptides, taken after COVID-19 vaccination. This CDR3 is CASSLDRAGFKAFF. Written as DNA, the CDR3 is TGTGCCAGCAGCTTGGACAGGGCAGGGTTCAAAGCTTTCTTT.